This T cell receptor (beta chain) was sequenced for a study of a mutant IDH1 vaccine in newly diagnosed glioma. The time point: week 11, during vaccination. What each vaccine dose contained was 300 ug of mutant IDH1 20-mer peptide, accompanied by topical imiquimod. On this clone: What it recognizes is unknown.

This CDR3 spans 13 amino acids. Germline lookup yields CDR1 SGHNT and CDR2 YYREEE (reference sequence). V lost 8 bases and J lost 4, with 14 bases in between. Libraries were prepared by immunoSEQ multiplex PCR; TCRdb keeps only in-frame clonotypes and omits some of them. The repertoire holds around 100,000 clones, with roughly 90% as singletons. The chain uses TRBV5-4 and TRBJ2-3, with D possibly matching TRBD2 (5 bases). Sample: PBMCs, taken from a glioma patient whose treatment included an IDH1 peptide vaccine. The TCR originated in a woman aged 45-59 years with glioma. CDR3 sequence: CASKLAGSDTQYF. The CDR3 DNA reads TGTGCCAGTAAGTTGGCGGGTTCAGATACGCAGTATTTT.